In this sample, the clone carrying this T cell receptor (beta chain) turned up once. This sample is drawn from a study of blood T cell repertoires in COVID-19. Across the whole study: PBMCs, B-cell-depleted T cells, or T cells were the source of the cDNA or gDNA that made up the material.

The CDR3 is 14 amino acids. Germline V CDR1 and CDR2: LGHNA, YSLEER. The junction had 6 bases not matched to a gene; V was cut back by 0 bases and J by 8 bases. The repertoire was sequenced with immunoSEQ multiplex PCR; TCRdb's copy has only in-frame clones and lacks some. Here the sample spans hundreds of thousands of clones, roughly 91% being singletons. Cohort 3 donors were reported recovered after two negative PCRs, clearance, or symptom resolution. Material: PBMCs or T cells enriched from blood (not recorded which). The origin of this receptor is a woman between 25 and 40 years old who had recovered from COVID-19. The gene calls are TRBV4-3 and TRBJ1-2, with 7 bases matching TRBD1. Here the CDR3 reads CASSQETRGIGYTF. For the CDR3, the DNA is TGCGCCAGCAGCCAAGAGACCAGGGGGATCGGCTACACCTTC.